This T cell receptor (beta chain) comes out of a study of T and B cells in COVID-19 patients. Overall study context: Recovered patients mostly had mild to moderate COVID-19 managed as outpatients.

TRB was amplified from about 250-500 ng of blood genomic DNA. Between the trimmed V and J ends, which lost 6 bases and 2 bases, there was a span of 14 bases. CDR1 is MNHEY and CDR2 is SMNVEV in the germline V gene (reference sequence). The CDR3 covers 14 residues. Multiplex PCR with BIOMED2 TRB-A/B primer pools amplified TRB rearrangements. TCRdb analysed the multiplex PCR reads with MiXCR anew, one entry per CDR3 protein. Of 430 or so distinct CDR3 sequences listed, roughly 23% are singletons. Input material: blood. The TCR comes from a human donor with active COVID-19. The gene calls are TRBV27 and TRBJ2-7, with D tentatively TRBD1 (6 bases). The CDR3 coding sequence is TGTGCCAGCAGACCACAGGGCCCTACCTACGAGCAGTACTTC. Translating it yields CASRPQGPTYEQYF.